This T cell receptor beta chain was captured in a study of blood T cell repertoires in COVID-19. Study-level information: Some COVID-19 samples were acute and others convalescent; all came from the United States, Italy and Spain. Sample material is recorded as cDNA or gDNA derived from T cells, B-cell-depleted T cells, or PBMCs.

Some clones are missing from TCRdb's copy, which holds only in-frame ones; the method was immunoSEQ multiplex PCR. The sample lists more than 100,000 clones, approximately 88% occurring once. CDR3 length equals 11 residues. V gave up 7 bases and J gave up 4 bases, with 5 bases separating them. V is TRBV12-3 or TRBV12-4 and J is TRBJ2-1, with D uncertain. The sequence came from a human donor in a cohort sampled during active COVID-19. Source material: peripheral blood. The CDR3 spells CASTLYNEQFF. CDR3 in DNA: TGTGCCAGCACCCTTTACAATGAGCAGTTCTTC.